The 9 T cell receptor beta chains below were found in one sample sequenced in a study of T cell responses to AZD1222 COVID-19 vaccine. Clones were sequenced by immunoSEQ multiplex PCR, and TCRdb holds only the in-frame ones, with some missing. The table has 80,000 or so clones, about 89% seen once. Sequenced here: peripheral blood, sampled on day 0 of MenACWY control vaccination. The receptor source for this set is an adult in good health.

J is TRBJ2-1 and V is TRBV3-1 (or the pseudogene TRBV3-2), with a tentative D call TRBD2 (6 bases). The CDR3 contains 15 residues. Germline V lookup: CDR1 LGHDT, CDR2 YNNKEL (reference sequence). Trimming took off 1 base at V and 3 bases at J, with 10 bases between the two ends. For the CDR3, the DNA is TGTGCCAGCAGCCAAGCTAGCGCCTTCTACAATGAGCAGTTCTTC. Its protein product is CASSQASAFYNEQFF.

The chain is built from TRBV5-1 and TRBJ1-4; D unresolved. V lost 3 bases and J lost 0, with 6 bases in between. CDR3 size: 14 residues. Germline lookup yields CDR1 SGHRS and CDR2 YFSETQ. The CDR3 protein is CASSSLSTNEKLFF. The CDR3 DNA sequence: TGCGCCAGCAGCTCGCTTTCAACTAATGAAAAACTGTTTTTT. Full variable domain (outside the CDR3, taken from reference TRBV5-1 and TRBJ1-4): KAGVTQTPRYLIKTRGQQVTLSCSPISGHRSVSWYQQTPGQGLQFLFEYFSETQRNKGNFPGRFSGRQFSNSRSEMNVSTLELGDSALYLCASSSLSTNEKLFFGSGTQLSVL.

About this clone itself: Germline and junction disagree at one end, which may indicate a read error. DNA for the CDR3: TGTGCTAGCAGCCCAGATTCGGGACATACCAAGGAGCAGTTCTTC. This translates into CASSPDSGHTKEQFF. The V call is TRBV7-7, the J call TRBJ2-1, with D possibly TRBD1 on 6 matching bases. CDR1 and CDR2 from the germline V gene are SSHAT and FNYEAQ (reference sequence). This CDR3 contains 15 residues.

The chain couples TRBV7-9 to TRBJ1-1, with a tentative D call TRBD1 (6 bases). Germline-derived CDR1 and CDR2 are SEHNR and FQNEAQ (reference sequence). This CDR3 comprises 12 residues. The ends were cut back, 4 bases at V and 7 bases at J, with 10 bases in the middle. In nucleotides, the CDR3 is TGTGCCAGCAGCTCCGGGGGGCTTGAAGCTTTCTTT. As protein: CASSSGGLEAFF.

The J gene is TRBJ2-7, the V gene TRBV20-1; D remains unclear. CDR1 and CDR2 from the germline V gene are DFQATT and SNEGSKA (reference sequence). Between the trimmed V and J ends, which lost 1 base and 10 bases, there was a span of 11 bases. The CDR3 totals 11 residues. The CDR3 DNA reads TGCAGTGCTAGAGGGGGTACGGGCCAGTACTTC. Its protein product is CSARGGTGQYF.

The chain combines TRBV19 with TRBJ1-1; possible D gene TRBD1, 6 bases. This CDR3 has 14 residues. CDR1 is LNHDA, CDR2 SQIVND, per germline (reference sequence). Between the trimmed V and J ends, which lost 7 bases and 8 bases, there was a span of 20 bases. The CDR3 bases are TGTGCCAGTAATGACGGGGGGGCAAAACGGGAAGCTTTCTTT. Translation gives CASNDGGAKREAFF.

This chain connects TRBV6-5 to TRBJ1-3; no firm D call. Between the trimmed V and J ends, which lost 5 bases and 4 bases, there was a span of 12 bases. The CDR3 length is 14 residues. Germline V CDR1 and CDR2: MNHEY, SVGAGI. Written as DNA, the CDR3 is TGTGCCAGCAGTCTACGGGCTGGAGGAAACACCATATATTTT. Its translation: CASSLRAGGNTIYF.

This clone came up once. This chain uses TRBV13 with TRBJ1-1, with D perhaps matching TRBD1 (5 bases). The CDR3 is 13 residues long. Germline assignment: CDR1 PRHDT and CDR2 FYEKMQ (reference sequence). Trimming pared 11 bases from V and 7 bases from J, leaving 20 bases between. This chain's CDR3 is CASASGGGNEAFF. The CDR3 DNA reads TGTGCCTCAGCCTCCGGGGGGGGTAATGAAGCTTTCTTT.

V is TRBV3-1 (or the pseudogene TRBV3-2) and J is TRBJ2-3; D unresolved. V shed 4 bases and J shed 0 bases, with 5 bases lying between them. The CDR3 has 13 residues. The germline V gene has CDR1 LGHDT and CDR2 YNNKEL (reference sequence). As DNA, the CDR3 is TGTGCCAGCAGCCGACCAAGCACAGATACGCAGTATTTT. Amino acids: CASSRPSTDTQYF.